Below, 24 T cell receptor beta chains from the same sample are listed, as sequenced in a study of cytomegalovirus exposure and HLA in healthy donors. The PCR ran on 60 Vbeta and 13 Jbeta primers. Here immunoSEQ multiplex PCR was the method, and the copy in TCRdb shows in-frame clones only, minus some. The table shows 30,000 to 40,000 clones, with 65% to 90% occurring only once. Sequencing was carried out using PBMCs. The receptor source for this set is a woman between 18 and 30 years old in good health and CMV-seronegative.

This clone was seen only once. DNA for the CDR3: TGTGCCATGGGGGCATCGAGCTCCTACAATGAGCAGTTCTTC. Its translation is CAMGASSSYNEQFF. The rearrangement links TRBV10-3 to TRBJ2-1; tentative D call: TRBD1 (6 bases). Trimming removed 9 bases at V and 0 bases at J, with 12 bases between. There are 14 residues in the CDR3. Germline CDR1 is ENHRY and CDR2 is SYGVKD.

The chain couples TRBV11-2 to TRBJ1-4; TRBD1 matches 8 bases. The CDR3 length is 16 residues. With V trimmed by 0 bases and J by 7 bases, 7 bases remained unmatched. Germline lookup yields CDR1 SGHAT and CDR2 FQNNGV. Written as DNA, the CDR3 is TGTGCCAGCAGCTTAGATTCAGGGGGCAAGCGTGAAAAACTGTTTTTT. Translating it yields CASSLDSGGKREKLFF.

This clone appeared a single time. The chain joins TRBV10-3 to TRBJ2-2, with D maybe TRBD1 (6 bases). Trimming removed 6 bases at V and 0 bases at J, with 8 bases between. This CDR3 contains 14 residues. CDR1 ENHRY and CDR2 SYGVKD come from the germline V gene. This CDR3 reads CAIRGTSNTGELFF. CDR3 nucleotide sequence: TGTGCCATCAGGGGGACATCGAACACCGGGGAGCTGTTTTTT.

V and J are TRBV11-2 and TRBJ1-1, with a tentative D call TRBD1 (5 bases). Germline values: CDR1 SGHAT, CDR2 FQNNGV. The CDR3 has 13 residues. V lost 5 bases, J lost 5 bases, and 12 bases lay in between. The CDR3 loop reads CASSAQGKTEAFF. CDR3 nucleotide sequence: TGTGCCAGCAGCGCCCAGGGAAAGACTGAAGCTTTCTTT. The variable domain in full, completed from reference TRBV11-2 and TRBJ1-1, reads EAGVAQSPRYKIIEKRQSVAFWCNPISGHATLYWYQQILGQGPKLLIQFQNNGVVDDSQLPKDRFSAERLKGVDSTLKIQPAKLEDSAVYLCASSAQGKTEAFFGQGTRLTVV.

The chain's CDR3 is CASSSTSGASDTQYF. CDR3 coding DNA: TGTGCCAGCAGCTCCACTAGCGGGGCCTCAGATACGCAGTATTTT. This rearrangement joins TRBV7-3 to TRBJ2-3; the match to TRBD2 covers 10 bases. Germline V gives CDR1 SGHTA, CDR2 FQGTGA. The ends lost 4 bases at V and 4 bases at J; junction bases unmatched: 5. The CDR3 runs 15 residues.

This chain joins TRBV10-3 and TRBJ2-5, with 9 bases aligning to TRBD1. V was clipped by 3 bases and J by 5 bases; unmatched bases: 10. Per germline, CDR1 ENHRY and CDR2 SYGVKD. This CDR3 has 16 residues. CDR3 sequence: CAISETSDRGWETQYF. The CDR3 coding sequence is TGTGCCATCAGTGAAACGTCGGACAGGGGTTGGGAGACCCAGTACTTC.

The rearrangement joins TRBV2 to TRBJ2-7, with TRBD1 as a possible D gene (5 bases). The CDR3 is 14 residues long. Germline V gene data show CDR1 as SNHLY and CDR2 as FYNNEI. V gave up 7 bases and J gave up 0 bases, with 13 bases separating them. The CDR3 loop reads CASISQGSSYEQYF. In nucleotides, the CDR3 is TGTGCCAGCATTTCGCAGGGAAGCTCCTACGAGCAGTACTTC.

The V and J genes are TRBV7-2 and TRBJ1-2; 11 nucleotides line up with TRBD1. CDR1 is SGHTA and CDR2 is FQGNSA in the germline V gene. V dropped 5 bases and J dropped 12; count of bases not matched to a gene: 11. The CDR3 totals 14 residues. The CDR3 spells CASSPPDRGLQNTF. CDR3 nucleotides: TGTGCCAGCAGCCCCCCGGACAGGGGGCTCCAAAACACCTTC.

This clone was recorded once. J is TRBJ2-5 and V is TRBV18; TRBD1 is a possible D gene (7 bases). V lost 5 bases and J lost 5, with 12 bases in between. In germline, CDR1 is KGHSH, CDR2 LQKENI. This CDR3 has 13 residues. The CDR3 here is CASSGGGQETQYF. In DNA, the CDR3 is TGTGCCAGCTCAGGAGGGGGCCAGGAGACCCAGTACTTC.

This clone was seen only once. This sequence joins TRBV29-1 and TRBJ2-5, with D maybe TRBD1 (6 bases). The DNA end is more similar to TRBJ2-7, so the J call may be wrong. The CDR3 is made up of 14 amino acids. CDR1 SQVTM and CDR2 ANQGSEA come from the germline V gene. In DNA form, the CDR3 reads TGCAGCGTTGAAGATGGACTCTTGGGGGCCGAGCAGTACTTC. Translation: CSVEDGLLGAEQYF.

This clone was seen a few times. This sequence joins TRBV11-2 and TRBJ1-1, with TRBD1 matching over 7 bases. The trim removed 8 bases at V and 4 bases at J, leaving 7 bases unmatched. Germline CDR1 SGHAT, CDR2 FQNNGV. The CDR3 contains 13 residues. CDR3 coding DNA: TGTGCCAGCGGCAAACAGGGGTCCACTGAAGCTTTCTTT. It translates to CASGKQGSTEAFF. The complete variable domain, with remaining parts taken from reference TRBV11-2 and TRBJ1-1, reads EAGVAQSPRYKIIEKRQSVAFWCNPISGHATLYWYQQILGQGPKLLIQFQNNGVVDDSQLPKDRFSAERLKGVDSTLKIQPAKLEDSAVYLCASGKQGSTEAFFGQGTRLTVV.

The V gene is TRBV7-3, the J gene TRBJ2-1; the D gene is possibly TRBD1 (5 bases). Germline V gene lookup returns CDR1 SGHTA and CDR2 FQGTGA. V shed 2 bases and J shed 9 bases, with 14 bases lying between them. The CDR3 length is 14 residues. The CDR3: CASSLVGVRGEQFF. CDR3 nucleotide sequence: TGTGCCAGCAGCTTAGTAGGGGTGAGAGGTGAGCAGTTCTTC.

V gene TRBV10-3 combines with J gene TRBJ1-2; possibly TRBD1 for D (5 bases). The CDR3 is 12 amino acids. Germline CDR1 is ENHRY and CDR2 is SYGVKD. V lost 8 bases to trimming and J lost 8 bases, with 15 bases between them. In nucleotides, the CDR3 is TGTGCCATCGACACAGGCCCTGGAGGCTACACCTTC. This codes for CAIDTGPGGYTF.

This clone came up a few times. J is TRBJ2-7 and V is TRBV6-5; TRBD2 matches at 7 bases. This CDR3 has 14 residues. From germline, CDR1 is MNHEY and CDR2 SVGAGI. J was trimmed by 4 bases and V by 5 bases; bases with no gene match: 8. CDR3 loop: CASSNPSGGYEQYF. CDR3 bases: TGTGCCAGCAGTAACCCTAGCGGCGGGTACGAGCAGTACTTC.

The chain employs TRBV9 and TRBJ2-7; a weak D match, TRBD1 (6 bases). This CDR3 is built from 14 residues. Per germline, CDR1 SGDLS and CDR2 YYNGEE. V lost 7 bases, J lost 6 bases, and 20 bases lay in between. In DNA form, the CDR3 reads TGTGCCAGCCAAAGTTACACGCGCAGGGGCGAGCAGTACTTC. Encoded protein: CASQSYTRRGEQYF.

The chain carries TRBV7-8 and TRBJ1-1, with D maybe TRBD1 (5 bases). Germline CDR1 reads SGHVS; CDR2 reads FQNEAQ. The CDR3 is 14 residues long. The V end was cut by 7 bases, the J end by 5 bases, with 17 bases between. The CDR3: CASNIHTGGTEAFF. The CDR3 coding sequence is TGTGCCAGCAACATACATACAGGTGGGACTGAAGCTTTCTTT.

CDR3 DNA: TGTGCCAGCAGTTTTCTATTCTTTGAGCAGTTCTTC. It translates to CASSFLFFEQFF. The chain has TRBV28 and TRBJ2-1; D unclear. This CDR3 contains 12 residues. Germline-derived CDR1 and CDR2 are MDHEN and SYDVKM. V was clipped by 3 bases and J by 9 bases, with 9 bases between them.

The V call is TRBV28, the J call TRBJ2-2; TRBD1 matches 11 bases. Germline trimming cut 3 bases from V and 7 bases from J; bases unmatched to any gene: 4. The length of the CDR3 is 15 residues. Germline loops: CDR1 MDHEN, CDR2 SYDVKM. CDR3 amino acids: CASSFAGQGDGELFF. The CDR3 bases are TGTGCCAGCAGTTTTGCGGGACAGGGGGACGGGGAGCTGTTTTTT.

The V call is TRBV5-6, the J call TRBJ2-1; 10 bases line up with TRBD1. V lost 1 base, J lost 4 bases, and 14 bases stayed unmatched. The CDR3 is 19 residues long. Germline values: CDR1 SGHDT, CDR2 YYEEEE. The CDR3 DNA sequence: TGTGCCAGCAGCTTGTTGACAGGGGGCCGAACTTCGAGGTACAATGAGCAGTTCTTC. Translation: CASSLLTGGRTSRYNEQFF.

V and J are TRBV29-1 and TRBJ2-5; D not certain. The CDR3 is 12 amino acids. V shed 1 base and J shed 5 bases, with 8 bases lying between them. Germline V lookup: CDR1 SQVTM, CDR2 ANQGSEA. The CDR3 DNA follows: TGCAGCGTTGAAGCGGTCGCGGAGACCCAGTACTTC. This encodes CSVEAVAETQYF.

Comments on this clone: A junction end diverges from the germline sequence, so it may reflect a read error. This CDR3 reads CASSFTGGANYGYPF. For the CDR3, the DNA is TGTGCCAGCAGCTTCACAGGGGGAGCTAACTATGGCTACCCCTTC. The chain joins TRBV7-2 to TRBJ1-2, with 8 bases fitting TRBD1. Per the germline V gene, CDR1 is SGHTA and CDR2 is FQGNSA. This CDR3 has 15 residues.

The chain uses TRBV6-5 and TRBJ1-2; possible D gene TRBD1, 5 bases. Germline V gives CDR1 MNHEY, CDR2 SVGAGI. The CDR3 is 13 amino acids. Between the trimmed V and J ends, which lost 2 bases and 8 bases, there was a span of 12 bases. The CDR3 spells CASSYRGTGGYTF. Here the CDR3 DNA reads TGTGCCAGCAGTTACAGAGGGACTGGGGGCTACACCTTC.

The chain has TRBV28 and TRBJ2-7; D is possibly TRBD1 (5 bases). V was shortened by 4 bases and J by 9 bases, with 25 bases between the two germline ends. The CDR3 is 16 residues long. Germline assignment: CDR1 MDHEN and CDR2 SYDVKM. CDR3 in DNA: TGTGCCAGCAGTTCCCCCCATGGGGTAGGCCCCAGGGCGCAGTACTTC. As protein: CASSSPHGVGPRAQYF. Drawing the rest from reference TRBV28 and TRBJ2-7, the complete variable domain is DVKVTQSSRYLVKRTGEKVFLECVQDMDHENMFWYRQDPGLGLRLIYFSYDVKMKEKGDIPEGYSVSREKKERFSLILESASTNQTSMYLCASSSPHGVGPRAQYFGPGTRLTVT.

This chain links TRBV2 with TRBJ2-3, with D uncertain. The germline V gene has CDR1 SNHLY and CDR2 FYNNEI. The ends were cut back, 5 bases at V and 4 bases at J, with 10 bases in the middle. The CDR3 consists of 13 residues. CDR3 residues: CASSRFQADTQYF. CDR3 coding DNA: TGTGCCAGCAGTCGGTTCCAGGCAGATACGCAGTATTTT.